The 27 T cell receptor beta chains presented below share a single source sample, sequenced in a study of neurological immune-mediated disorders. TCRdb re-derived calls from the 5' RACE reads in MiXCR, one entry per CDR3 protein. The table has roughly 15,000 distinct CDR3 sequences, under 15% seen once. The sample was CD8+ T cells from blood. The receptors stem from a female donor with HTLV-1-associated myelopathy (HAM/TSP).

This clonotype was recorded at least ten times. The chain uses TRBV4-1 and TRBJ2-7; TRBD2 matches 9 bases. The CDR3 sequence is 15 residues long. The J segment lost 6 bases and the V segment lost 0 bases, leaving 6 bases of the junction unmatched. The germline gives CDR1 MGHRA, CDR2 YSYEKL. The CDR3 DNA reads TGCGCCAGCAGCCAAGATCCCGGACTAGCGACCGAGCAGTACTTC. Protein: CASSQDPGLATEQYF.

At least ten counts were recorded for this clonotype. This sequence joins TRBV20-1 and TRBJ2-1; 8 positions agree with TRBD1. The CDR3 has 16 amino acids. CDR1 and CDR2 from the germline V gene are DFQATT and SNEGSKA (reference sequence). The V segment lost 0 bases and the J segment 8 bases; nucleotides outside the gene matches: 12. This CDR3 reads CSARDVQGALSHEQFF. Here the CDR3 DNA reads TGCAGTGCTAGAGATGTCCAGGGGGCGCTTTCCCATGAGCAGTTCTTC.

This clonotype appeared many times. CDR3 in DNA: TGTGCCAGCAGTCCAGGCCCCAACCCCAACAATGAGCAGTTCTTC. Translation gives CASSPGPNPNNEQFF. The chain has TRBV6-6 and TRBJ2-1; D gene ambiguous. Germline values: CDR1 MNHNY, CDR2 SVGAGI (reference sequence). This CDR3 region has 15 residues. The V gene lost 5 bases and the J gene lost 5 bases, with 16 bases spanning the gap.

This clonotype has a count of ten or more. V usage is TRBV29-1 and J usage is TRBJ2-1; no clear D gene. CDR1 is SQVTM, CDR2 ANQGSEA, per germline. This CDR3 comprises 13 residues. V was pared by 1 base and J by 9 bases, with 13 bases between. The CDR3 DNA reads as TGCAGCGTTGAAGGTAGACCTCTCCGTGAGCAGTTCTTC. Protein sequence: CSVEGRPLREQFF.

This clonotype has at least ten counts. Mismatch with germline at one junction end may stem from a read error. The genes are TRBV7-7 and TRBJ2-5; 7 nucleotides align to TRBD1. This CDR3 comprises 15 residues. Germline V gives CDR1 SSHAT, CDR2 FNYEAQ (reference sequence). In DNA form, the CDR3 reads TGTGCTAGCAGCTCGGACAGGAGTCCTCGGGAGACCCAGTACTTC. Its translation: CASSSDRSPRETQYF.

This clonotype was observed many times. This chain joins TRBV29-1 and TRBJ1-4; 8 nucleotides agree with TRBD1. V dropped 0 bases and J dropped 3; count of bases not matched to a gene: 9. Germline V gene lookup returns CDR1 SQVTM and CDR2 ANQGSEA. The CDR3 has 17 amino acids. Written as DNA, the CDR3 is TGCAGCGTTGAAGAGCCGACAGGGGTCCTATCTAATGAAAAACTGTTTTTT. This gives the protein CSVEEPTGVLSNEKLFF.

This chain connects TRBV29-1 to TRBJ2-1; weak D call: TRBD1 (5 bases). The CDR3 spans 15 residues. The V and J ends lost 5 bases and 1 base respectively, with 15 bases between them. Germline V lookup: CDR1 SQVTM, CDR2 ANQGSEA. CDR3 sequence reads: CSVLTGTLSYNEQFF. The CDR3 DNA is TGCAGCGTTCTTACAGGTACCCTATCCTACAATGAGCAGTTCTTC.

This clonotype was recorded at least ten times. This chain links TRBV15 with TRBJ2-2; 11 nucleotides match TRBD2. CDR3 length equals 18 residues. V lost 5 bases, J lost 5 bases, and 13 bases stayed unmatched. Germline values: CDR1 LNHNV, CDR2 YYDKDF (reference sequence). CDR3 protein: CATSFRNPTSGVTGELFF. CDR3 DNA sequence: TGTGCCACCAGCTTCCGCAATCCGACTAGCGGGGTAACCGGGGAGCTGTTTTTT.

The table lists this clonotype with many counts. The CDR3 nucleotides read TGCAGTGCGGGAAAACCGGGACTAGCAGACGAGCAGTACTTC. This gives the protein CSAGKPGLADEQYF. The V call is TRBV20-1, the J call TRBJ2-7, with 9 bases matching TRBD2. The V gene's germline CDR1 is DFQATT and CDR2 SNEGSKA (reference sequence). CDR3 size: 14 residues. Germline trimming cut 6 bases from V and 5 bases from J; bases unmatched to any gene: 11.

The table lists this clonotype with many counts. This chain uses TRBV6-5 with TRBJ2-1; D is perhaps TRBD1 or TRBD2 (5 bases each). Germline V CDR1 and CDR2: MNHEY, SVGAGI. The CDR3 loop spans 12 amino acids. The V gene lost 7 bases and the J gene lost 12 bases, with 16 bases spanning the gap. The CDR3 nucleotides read TGTGCCAGCACCCCCGGGGCGCAGGGGCAGTTCTTC. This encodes CASTPGAQGQFF.

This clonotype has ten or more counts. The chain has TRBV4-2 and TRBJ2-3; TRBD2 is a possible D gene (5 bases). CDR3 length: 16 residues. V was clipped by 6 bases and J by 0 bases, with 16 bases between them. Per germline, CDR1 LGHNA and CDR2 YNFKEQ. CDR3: CASRTGRESSTDTQYF. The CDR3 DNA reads TGTGCCAGCAGAACCGGACGGGAAAGTAGCACAGATACGCAGTATTTT.

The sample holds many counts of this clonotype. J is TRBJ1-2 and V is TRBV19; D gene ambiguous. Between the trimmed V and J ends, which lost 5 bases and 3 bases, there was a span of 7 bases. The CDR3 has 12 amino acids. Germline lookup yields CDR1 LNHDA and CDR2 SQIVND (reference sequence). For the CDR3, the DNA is TGTGCCAGTAGTTGGGGTGACTATGGCTACACCTTC. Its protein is CASSWGDYGYTF.

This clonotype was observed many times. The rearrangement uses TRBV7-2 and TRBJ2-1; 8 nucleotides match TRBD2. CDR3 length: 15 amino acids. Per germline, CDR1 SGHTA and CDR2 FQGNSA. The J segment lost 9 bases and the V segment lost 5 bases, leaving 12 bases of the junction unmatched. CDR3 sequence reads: CASSGISGTLPEQFF. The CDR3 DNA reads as TGTGCCAGCAGCGGAATTAGCGGGACGCTACCTGAGCAGTTCTTC. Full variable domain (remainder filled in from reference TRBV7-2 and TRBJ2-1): GAGVSQSPSNKVTEKGKDVELRCDPISGHTALYWYRQSLGQGLEFLIYFQGNSAPDKSGLPSDRFSAERTGGSVSTLTIQRTQQEDSAVYLCASSGISGTLPEQFFGPGTRLTVL.

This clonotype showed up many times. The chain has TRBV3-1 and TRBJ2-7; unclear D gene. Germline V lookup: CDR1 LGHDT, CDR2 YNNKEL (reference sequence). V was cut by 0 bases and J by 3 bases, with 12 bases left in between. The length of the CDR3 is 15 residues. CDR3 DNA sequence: TGTGCCAGCAGCCAAGATTGGAGCCCCCACTACGAGCAGTACTTC. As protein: CASSQDWSPHYEQYF.

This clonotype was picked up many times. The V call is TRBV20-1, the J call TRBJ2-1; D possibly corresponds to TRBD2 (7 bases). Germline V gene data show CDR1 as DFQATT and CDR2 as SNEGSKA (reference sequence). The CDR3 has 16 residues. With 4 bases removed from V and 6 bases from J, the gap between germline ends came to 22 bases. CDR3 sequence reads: CSAIEGELGGANEQFF. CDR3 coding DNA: TGCAGTGCTATTGAGGGAGAATTAGGGGGGGCCAATGAGCAGTTCTTC.

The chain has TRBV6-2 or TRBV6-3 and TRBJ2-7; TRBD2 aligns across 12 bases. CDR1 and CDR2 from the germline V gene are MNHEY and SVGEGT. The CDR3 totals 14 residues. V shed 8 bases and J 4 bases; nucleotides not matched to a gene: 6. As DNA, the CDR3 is TGTGCCAGCGGACTAGCGGGAAGGGGGTACGAGCAGTACTTC. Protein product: CASGLAGRGYEQYF.

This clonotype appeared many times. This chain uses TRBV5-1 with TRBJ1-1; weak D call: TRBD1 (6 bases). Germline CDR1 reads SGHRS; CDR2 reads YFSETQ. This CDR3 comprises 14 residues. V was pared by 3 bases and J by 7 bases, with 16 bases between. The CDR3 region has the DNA TGCGCCAGCAGCTGGGGGCAATCTGGCAGTGAAGCTTTCTTT. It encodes CASSWGQSGSEAFF. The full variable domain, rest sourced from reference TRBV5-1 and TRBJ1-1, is KAGVTQTPRYLIKTRGQQVTLSCSPISGHRSVSWYQQTPGQGLQFLFEYFSETQRNKGNFPGRFSGRQFSNSRSEMNVSTLELGDSALYLCASSWGQSGSEAFFGQGTRLTVV.

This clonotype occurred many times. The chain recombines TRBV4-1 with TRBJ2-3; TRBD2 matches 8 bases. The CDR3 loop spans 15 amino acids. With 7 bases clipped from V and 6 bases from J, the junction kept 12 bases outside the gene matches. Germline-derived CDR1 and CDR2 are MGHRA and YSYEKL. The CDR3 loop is CASKGYAGGADTQYF. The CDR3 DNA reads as TGCGCCAGCAAAGGGTACGCGGGGGGAGCGGATACGCAGTATTTT.

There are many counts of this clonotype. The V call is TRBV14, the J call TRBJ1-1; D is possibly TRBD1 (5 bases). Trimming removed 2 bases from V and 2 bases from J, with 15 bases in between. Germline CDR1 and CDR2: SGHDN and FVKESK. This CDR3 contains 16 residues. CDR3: CASSQLDTGVNTEAFF. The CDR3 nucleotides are TGTGCCAGCAGCCAACTAGACACAGGTGTCAACACTGAAGCTTTCTTT.

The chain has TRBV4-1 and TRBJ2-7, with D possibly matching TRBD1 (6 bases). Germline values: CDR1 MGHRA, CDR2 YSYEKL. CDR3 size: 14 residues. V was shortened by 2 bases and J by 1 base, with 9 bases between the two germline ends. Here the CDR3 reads CASSQQGPSYEQYF. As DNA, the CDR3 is TGCGCCAGCAGCCAACAGGGGCCTTCCTACGAGCAGTACTTC.

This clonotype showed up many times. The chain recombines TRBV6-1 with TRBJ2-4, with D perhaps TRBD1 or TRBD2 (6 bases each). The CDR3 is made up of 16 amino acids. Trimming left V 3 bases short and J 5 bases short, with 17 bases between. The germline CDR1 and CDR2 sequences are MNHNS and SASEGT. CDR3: CASSEDFHREENIQYF. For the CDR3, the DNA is TGTGCCAGCAGTGAGGACTTTCACAGGGAGGAAAACATTCAGTACTTC.

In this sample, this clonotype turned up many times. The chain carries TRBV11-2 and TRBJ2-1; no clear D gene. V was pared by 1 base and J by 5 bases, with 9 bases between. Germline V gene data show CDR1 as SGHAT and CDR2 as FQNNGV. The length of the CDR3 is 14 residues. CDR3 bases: TGTGCCAGCAGCTTAGTCACCGGCCACAATGAGCAGTTCTTC. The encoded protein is CASSLVTGHNEQFF.

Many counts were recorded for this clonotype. The CDR3, as DNA: TGTGCCAGCAGGAGTGGATCCTACGAGCAGTACTTC. Protein sequence: CASRSGSYEQYF. The chain couples TRBV7-9 to TRBJ2-7; no definite D call. The CDR3 sequence is 12 residues long. Trimming cost V 6 bases and J 1 base, with 7 bases left between them. CDR1 SEHNR and CDR2 FQNEAQ come from the germline V gene (reference sequence).

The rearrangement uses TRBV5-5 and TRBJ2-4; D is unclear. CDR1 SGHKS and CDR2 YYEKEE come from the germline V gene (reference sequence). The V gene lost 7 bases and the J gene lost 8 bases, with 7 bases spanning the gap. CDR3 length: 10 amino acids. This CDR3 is CASGYDIQYF. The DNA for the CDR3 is TGTGCCAGCGGTTACGACATTCAGTACTTC.

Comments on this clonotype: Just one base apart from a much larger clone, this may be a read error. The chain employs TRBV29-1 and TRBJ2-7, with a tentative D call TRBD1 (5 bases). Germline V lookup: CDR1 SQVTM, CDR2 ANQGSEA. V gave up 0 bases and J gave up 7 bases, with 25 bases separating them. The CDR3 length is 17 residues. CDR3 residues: CSVEDAPGFRTPGEQYF. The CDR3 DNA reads TGCAGCGTTGAAGACGCCCCAGGGTTCCGAACCCCCGGGGAGCAGTACTTC.

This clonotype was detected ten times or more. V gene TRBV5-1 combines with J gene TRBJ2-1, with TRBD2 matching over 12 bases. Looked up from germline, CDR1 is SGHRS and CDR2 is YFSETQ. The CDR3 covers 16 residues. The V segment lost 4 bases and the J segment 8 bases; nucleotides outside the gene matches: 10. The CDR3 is CASSNRLAGVLDEQFF. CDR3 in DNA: TGCGCCAGCAGCAACAGACTAGCGGGAGTTTTAGATGAGCAGTTCTTC.

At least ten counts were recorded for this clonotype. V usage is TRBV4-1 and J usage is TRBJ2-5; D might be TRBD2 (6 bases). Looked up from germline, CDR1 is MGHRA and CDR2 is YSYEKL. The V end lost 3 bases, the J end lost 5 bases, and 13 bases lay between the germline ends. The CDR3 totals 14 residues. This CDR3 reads CASSHGPGGETQYF. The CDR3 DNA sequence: TGCGCCAGCAGCCATGGACCCGGAGGGGAGACCCAGTACTTC.